This entry describes one T cell receptor beta chain. Its target is unknown. Genomic DNA from each subset was divided evenly over several immunoSEQ plates. Authors' data handling: Junction-only sequences without quality scores came from ImmunoSEQ, so filtering differed. Clones were read by immunoSEQ multiplex PCR, and TCRdb kept only the in-frame ones, dropping some. V and J calls and clone size are copied from that table; D and trimming were computed from the DNA. The sample gives about 520,000 clones, 81% of which show up once; about an eighth is in the top ten. Germline V gene sequence: CDR1 MNHEY, CDR2 SVGAGI. The CDR3 runs to 14 residues. Between the trimmed V and J ends, which lost 6 bases and 5 bases, there was a span of 16 bases. This entry belongs to a study of shared clonotypes between healthy human individuals. Study conclusions and caveats: In having few donors, the study represented limited genetic and exposure-history diversity.

The source material was PBMCs. The chain recombines TRBV6-5 with TRBJ2-5; D may be TRBD2 (6 bases). This TCR was sampled from a woman in her thirties or forties in good health. Some clones in this sample may be carry-over from other donors' samples. The CDR3 sequence: CASRSGGRPETQYF. The CDR3 nucleotides read TGTGCCAGCAGAAGCGGAGGGAGGCCTGAGACCCAGTACTTC.